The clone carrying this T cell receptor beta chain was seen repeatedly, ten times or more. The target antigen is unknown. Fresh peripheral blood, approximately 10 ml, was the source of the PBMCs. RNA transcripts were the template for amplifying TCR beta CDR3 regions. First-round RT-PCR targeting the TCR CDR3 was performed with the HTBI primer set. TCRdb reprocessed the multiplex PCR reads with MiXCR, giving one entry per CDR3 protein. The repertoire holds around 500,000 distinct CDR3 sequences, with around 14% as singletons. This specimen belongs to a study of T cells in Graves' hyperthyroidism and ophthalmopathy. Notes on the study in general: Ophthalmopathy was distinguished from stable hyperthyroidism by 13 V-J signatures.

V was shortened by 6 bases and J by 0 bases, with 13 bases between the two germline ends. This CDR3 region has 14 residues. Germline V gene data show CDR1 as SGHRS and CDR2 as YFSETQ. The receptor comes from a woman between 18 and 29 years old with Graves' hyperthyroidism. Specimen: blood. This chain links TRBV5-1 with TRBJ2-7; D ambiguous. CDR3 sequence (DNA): TGCGCCAGCAAGATAGCCTTGAGCTCCTACGAGCAGTACTTC. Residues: CASKIALSSYEQYF.